This is a list of T cell receptor beta chains from one sample in a study of shared clonotypes between healthy human individuals. Assay: immunoSEQ multiplex PCR; the TCRdb copy retains only in-frame clones and omits some. The table shows about 2.1 million clones, with 93% occurring only once. The source material was naive CD8+ T cells from PBMCs. The receptors derive from a man aged 18 to 29 in good health. Some clones in this sample may be carry-over from other donors' samples. CDR3s include the opening cysteine and the closing phenylalanine or tryptophan. The D gene is left open where the match is weak.

d_call j_call v_call cdr3_aa
- TRBJ2-7 TRBV18 CASSPPIRGPSYEQYF
- TRBJ2-1 TRBV19 CASSRGRGLDEQFF
TRBD1 TRBJ2-7 TRBV6-6 CASSYSGQDSSYEQYF
- TRBJ1-1 TRBV28 CASSRDLGEAFF
- TRBJ1-2 TRBV4-1 CASSQEGTPYGYTF
- TRBJ2-7 TRBV7-9 CASSLDSSYEQYF
- TRBJ2-7 TRBV27 CASSLLASSSYEQYF
TRBD2 TRBJ2-7 TRBV5-4 CASSPGAVSGISEQYF
- TRBJ1-2 TRBV29-1 CSAQGWQVYGYTF
- TRBJ1-1 TRBV6-1 CASSGDLMDGFF
TRBD1 TRBJ2-3 TRBV7-9 CASSTRSSPGGAGADTQYF
- TRBJ1-1 TRBV5-1 CASSLESTEAFF
- TRBJ2-2 TRBV7-9 CASSLVVVRDPGELFF
- TRBJ2-1 TRBV13 CASSLGHEQFF
- TRBJ2-7 TRBV5-1 CASSIGGGGTYEQYF
TRBD2 TRBJ2-1 TRBV7-8 CASTRKIREGNEQFF
- TRBJ2-7 TRBV7-9 CASSSDWLSLEEQYF
- TRBJ2-2 TRBV6-5 CASSPDYLDTGELFF
- TRBJ2-7 TRBV7-9 CASSPTGLAGDEQYF
TRBD2 TRBJ2-7 TRBV5-1 CASSFRTSEAYEQYF
- TRBJ2-1 TRBV7-9 CASRLRDNEQFF